Listed below are T cell receptor beta chains from one sample, sequenced in a study of neurological immune-mediated disorders. TCRdb re-called the 5' RACE reads through MiXCR, storing one row per CDR3 protein. The table shows 80,000 or so distinct CDR3 sequences, with about 9.4% occurring only once. The source material was PBMCs. The source of these receptors is a man aged 45-60 years in good health. Both conserved end residues are part of each CDR3. The D gene is left open where the match is weak. Clone size is stated in some rows and not others, as once, few, many or a class when expanded.

TRBD1 TRBJ2-5 many TRBV5-1 14 TGCGCCAGCAGCTGGGGACAGGGGTTGGAGACCCAGTACTTC CASSWGQGLETQYF
TRBD1 TRBJ2-7 many TRBV10-3 15 TGTGCCATCAGTGAAGGTGAGGGGGCTCCCTACGAGCAGTACTTC CAISEGEGAPYEQYF
. TRBJ1-4 many TRBV11-2 14 TGTGCCAGCAGCCCCTCCCAGGGAGCGGAAAAACTGTTTTTT CASSPSQGAEKLFF
TRBD1 TRBJ2-7 many TRBV5-1 14 TGCGCCAGCAGCTTGCAGGGGGCGTCGAACGAGCAGTACTTC CASSLQGASNEQYF
. TRBJ1-1 many TRBV15 15 TGTGCCACCACCGAGACCTCACAGCTAAACACTGAAGCTTTCTTT CATTETSQLNTEAFF
. TRBJ1-5 many TRBV2 14 TGTGCCAGCAGTTTGGGGGGCCTGAATCAGCCCCAGCATTTT CASSLGGLNQPQHF
. TRBJ1-5 many TRBV29-1 14 TGCAGCGTTGGAGAGGGAATTGGGAATCAGCCCCAGCATTTT CSVGEGIGNQPQHF
. TRBJ1-2 . TRBV10-1 13 TGCGCCAGCAGTATGGGGACGGACTATGGCTACACCTTC CASSMGTDYGYTF
. TRBJ1-5 once TRBV7-9 17 TGTGCCAGCAGCTTGGCGGTGAGTGGGAATAGCAATCAGCCCCAGCATTTT CASSLAVSGNSNQPQHF
. TRBJ2-7 many TRBV27 15 TGTGCCACCAGCAAGAGGTGGGAGTTGTCCGGGGAGCAGTACTTC CATSKRWELSGEQYF
. TRBJ1-3 many TRBV12-3/TRBV12-4 14 TGTGCCAGTATGGAGGGCCGCTCTGGAAACACCATATATTTT CASMEGRSGNTIYF
TRBD1 TRBJ2-7 . TRBV20-1 14 TGCAGTGCTACCCCGGGACAGGGTTTGGTCGAGCAGTACTTC CSATPGQGLVEQYF
TRBD2 TRBJ2-7 many TRBV20-1 15 TGCAGTGCTAGCCGCGCTAGCGGGGGGACCTACGAGCAGTACTTC CSASRASGGTYEQYF
. TRBJ1-5 few TRBV5-1 15 TGCGCCAGCAGCCCCGAGGGGGGGACCCATCAGCCCCAGCATTTT CASSPEGGTHQPQHF
TRBD1 TRBJ1-1 many TRBV5-1 14 TGCGCCAGCAGCTTAGACAGGGGGCGAACTGAAGCTTTCTTT CASSLDRGRTEAFF
. TRBJ2-5 many TRBV24-1 15 TGTGCCACCAGTGATACCGGGACATACCAAGAGACCCAGTACTTC CATSDTGTYQETQYF
. TRBJ2-5 many TRBV2 11 TGTGCCAGCCGTCGTTTGGAGACCCAGTACTTC CASRRLETQYF
. TRBJ2-2 many TRBV7-3 14 TGTGCCAGCAGCTTCCTGGTCGACGCCGGGGAGCTGTTTTTT CASSFLVDAGELFF
TRBD1 TRBJ1-1 many TRBV6-6 12 TGTGCCAGCAGGTTGACAGGGATGGAAGCTTTCTTT CASRLTGMEAFF
. TRBJ2-7 . TRBV3-1 16 TGTGCCAGCAGCCAAGGATGGGGGGCGGGGACCTACGAGCAGTACTTC CASSQGWGAGTYEQYF
TRBD2 TRBJ2-5 . TRBV3-1 17 TGTGCCATCAGCCCCCTACTAGCGGGGGGCCATGAGGTGGCCCAGTACTTC CAISPLLAGGHEVAQYF
. TRBJ2-4 many TRBV20-1 16 TGCAGTGCTAGATTCGGTCTCCAGGGGGCCAAAAACATTCAGTACTTC CSARFGLQGAKNIQYF
. TRBJ1-6 . TRBV19 12 TGTGCCAGTAGTCTGACAGATTCACCCCTCCACTTT CASSLTDSPLHF
. TRBJ1-4 many TRBV5-1 15 TGCGCCAGCAGCTTGACGGGTGCAACTAATGAAAAACTGTTTTTT CASSLTGATNEKLFF
. TRBJ2-3 many TRBV7-8 14 TGTGCCAGTAATAGAGAGGGATTTCCAGATACGCAGTATTTT CASNREGFPDTQYF
. TRBJ2-1 many TRBV7-3 16 TGTGCCAGCAGCTCTTATGGTGCGGGGACCCTTAATGAGCAGTTCTTC CASSSYGAGTLNEQFF
TRBD2 TRBJ2-7 many TRBV20-1 14 TGCAGTGCTAGTGCTAGCGGGAGGGCCGGCGAGCAGTACTTC CSASASGRAGEQYF
. TRBJ2-5 many TRBV5-6 16 TGTGCCAGCAGCTTGTACACTAGAGACTTACAAGAGACCCAGTACTTC CASSLYTRDLQETQYF
TRBD1 TRBJ2-4 . TRBV29-1 12 TGCAGCGGACCGGGACAGGGGAACATTCAGTACTTC CSGPGQGNIQYF
. TRBJ2-3 many TRBV20-1 15 TGCAGTGCTAGTTTTAGTGGGGGGGCGCCAGATACGCAGTATTTT CSASFSGGAPDTQYF
. TRBJ1-5 many TRBV27 14 TGTGCCAGCAGTTTCTCGGGGGGCGGCCAGCCCCAGCATTTT CASSFSGGGQPQHF
. TRBJ1-6 many TRBV2 15 TGTGCCAGCAGTGATAAGGGACTGGCTAATTCACCCCTCCACTTT CASSDKGLANSPLHF
. TRBJ2-4 many TRBV5-1 13 TGCGCCAGCCAGCCCGGGACGTCCGACATTCAGTACTTC CASQPGTSDIQYF
. TRBJ1-1 . TRBV5-1 13 TGCGCCAGTTGGGGGGCGGGGGACACTGAAGCTTTCTTT CASWGAGDTEAFF
. TRBJ1-2 many TRBV5-1 14 TGCGCCAGCAGCCCAGGCACAGGTCCCACCGACAGCACCTTC CASSPGTGPTDSTF
TRBD1 TRBJ1-3 many TRBV11-2 14 TGTGCCAGCAGCCGGGACAGCTCTGGAAACACCATATATTTT CASSRDSSGNTIYF
. TRBJ2-1 few TRBV19 15 TGTGCCAGTAGTATCTTCGGTAGGGACGTTGGGGGTCAGTTCTTC CASSIFGRDVGGQFF
TRBD2 TRBJ2-3 many TRBV13 16 TGTGCCAGCAGCCTTCAGCGGGGGGGCAATTCAGATACGCAGTATTTT CASSLQRGGNSDTQYF
. TRBJ1-5 many TRBV7-2 16 TGTGCCAGCAGCTCCAACAGAATAGCGGGCAATCAGCCCCAGCATTTT CASSSNRIAGNQPQHF
. TRBJ2-7 many TRBV7-9 12 TGTGCCAGCAGCTTTCAGGGGTACGAGCAGTACTTC CASSFQGYEQYF
TRBD1 TRBJ1-5 many TRBV12-3/TRBV12-4 16 TGTGCCAGCAGCCAAGACAGGGGGGCGGGCAATCAGCCCCAGCATTTT CASSQDRGAGNQPQHF
. TRBJ1-2 many TRBV15 15 TGTGCCACCAGCAGAGAGGGCTTTTCTAACTATGGCTACACCTTC CATSREGFSNYGYTF
TRBD1 TRBJ1-1 . TRBV6-2/TRBV6-3 15 TGTGCCAGCAGCCTCCGGGGGAGGGGGCGGGAGTCAGCTTTCTTT CASSLRGRGRESAFF
. TRBJ2-7 many TRBV12-3/TRBV12-4 13 TGTGCCAGCAGTTTAGGCGCGACCTACGAGCAGTACTTC CASSLGATYEQYF
TRBD2 TRBJ2-3 many TRBV24-1 14 TGTGCCACCAGTCCCGGACTAGGTCGGGATACGCAGTATTTT CATSPGLGRDTQYF